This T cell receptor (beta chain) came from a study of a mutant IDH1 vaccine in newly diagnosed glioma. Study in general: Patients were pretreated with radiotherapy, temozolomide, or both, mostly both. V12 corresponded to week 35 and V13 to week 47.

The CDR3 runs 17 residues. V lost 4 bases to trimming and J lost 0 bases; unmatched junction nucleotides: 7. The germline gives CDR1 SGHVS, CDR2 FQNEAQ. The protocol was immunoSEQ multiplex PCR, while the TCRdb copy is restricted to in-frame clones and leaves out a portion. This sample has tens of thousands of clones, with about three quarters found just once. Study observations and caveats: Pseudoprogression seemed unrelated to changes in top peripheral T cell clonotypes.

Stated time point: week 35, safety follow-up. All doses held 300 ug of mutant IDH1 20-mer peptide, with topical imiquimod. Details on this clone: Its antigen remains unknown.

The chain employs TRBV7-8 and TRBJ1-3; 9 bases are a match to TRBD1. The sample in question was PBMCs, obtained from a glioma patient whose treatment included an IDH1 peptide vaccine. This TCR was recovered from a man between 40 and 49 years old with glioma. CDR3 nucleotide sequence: TGTGCCAGCAGCTCTTGGACAGGGGACCTCTCTGGAAACACCATATATTTT. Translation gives CASSSWTGDLSGNTIYF.